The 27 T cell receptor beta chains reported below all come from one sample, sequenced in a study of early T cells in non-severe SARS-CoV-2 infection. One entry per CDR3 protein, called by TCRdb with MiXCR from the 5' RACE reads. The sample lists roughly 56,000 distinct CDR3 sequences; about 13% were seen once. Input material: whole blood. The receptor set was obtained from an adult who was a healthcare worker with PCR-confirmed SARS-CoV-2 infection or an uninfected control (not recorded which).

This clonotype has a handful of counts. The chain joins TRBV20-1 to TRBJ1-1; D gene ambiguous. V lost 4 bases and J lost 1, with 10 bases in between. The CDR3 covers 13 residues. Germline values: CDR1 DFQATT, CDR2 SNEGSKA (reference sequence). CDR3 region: CSAIGQPNTEAFF. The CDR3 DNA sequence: TGCAGTGCTATAGGTCAGCCGAACACTGAAGCTTTCTTT.

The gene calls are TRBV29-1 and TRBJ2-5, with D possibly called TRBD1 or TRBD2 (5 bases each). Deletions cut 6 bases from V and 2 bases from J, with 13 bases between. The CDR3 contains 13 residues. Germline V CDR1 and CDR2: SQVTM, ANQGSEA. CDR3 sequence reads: CSVPRDGQETQYF. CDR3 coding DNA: TGCAGCGTGCCCCGGGACGGACAAGAGACCCAGTACTTC.

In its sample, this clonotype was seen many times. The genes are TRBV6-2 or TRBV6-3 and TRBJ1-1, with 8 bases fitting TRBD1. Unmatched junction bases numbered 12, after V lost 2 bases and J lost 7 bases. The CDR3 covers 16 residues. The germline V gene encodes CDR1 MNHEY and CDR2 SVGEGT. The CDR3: CASSYDSLTGVDEAFF. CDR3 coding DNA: TGTGCCAGCAGTTACGATTCCCTGACAGGGGTGGATGAAGCTTTCTTT.

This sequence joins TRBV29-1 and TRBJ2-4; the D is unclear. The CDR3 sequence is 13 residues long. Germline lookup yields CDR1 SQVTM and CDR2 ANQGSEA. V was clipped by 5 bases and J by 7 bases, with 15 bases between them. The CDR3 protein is CSVWPPSENIQYF. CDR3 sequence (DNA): TGCAGCGTTTGGCCTCCCTCTGAGAACATTCAGTACTTC. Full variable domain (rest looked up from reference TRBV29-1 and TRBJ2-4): SAVISQKPSRDICQRGTSLTIQCQVDSQVTMMFWYRQQPGQSLTLIATANQGSEATYESGFVIDKFPISRPNLTFSTLTVSNMSPEDSSIYLCSVWPPSENIQYFGAGTRLSVL.

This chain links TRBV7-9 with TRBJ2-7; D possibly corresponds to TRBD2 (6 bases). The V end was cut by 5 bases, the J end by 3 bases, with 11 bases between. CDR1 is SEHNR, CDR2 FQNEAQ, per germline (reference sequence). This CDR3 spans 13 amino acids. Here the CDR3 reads CASSGGVYYEQYF. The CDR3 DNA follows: TGTGCCAGCAGCGGAGGGGTTTACTACGAGCAGTACTTC.

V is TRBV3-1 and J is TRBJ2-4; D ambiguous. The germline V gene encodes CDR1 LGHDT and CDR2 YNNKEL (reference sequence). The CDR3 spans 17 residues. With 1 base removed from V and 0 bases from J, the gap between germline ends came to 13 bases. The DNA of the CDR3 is TGTGCCAGCAGCCAAGTGCGAGCGTACGGAGCCAAAAACATTCAGTACTTC. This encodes CASSQVRAYGAKNIQYF.

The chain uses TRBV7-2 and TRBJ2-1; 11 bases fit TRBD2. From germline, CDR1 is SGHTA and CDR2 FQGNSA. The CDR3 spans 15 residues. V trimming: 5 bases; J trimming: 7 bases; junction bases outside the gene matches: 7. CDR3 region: CASSVTSGGRNEQFF. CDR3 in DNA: TGTGCCAGCAGCGTAACTAGCGGGGGTAGAAATGAGCAGTTCTTC.

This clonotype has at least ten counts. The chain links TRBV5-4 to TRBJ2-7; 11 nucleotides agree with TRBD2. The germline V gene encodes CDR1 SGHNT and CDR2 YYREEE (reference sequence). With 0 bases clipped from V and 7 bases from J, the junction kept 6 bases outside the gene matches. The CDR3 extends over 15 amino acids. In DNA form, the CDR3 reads TGTGCCAGCAGCTTGGAGACTAGCGGGACTAAAGAGCAGTACTTC. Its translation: CASSLETSGTKEQYF.

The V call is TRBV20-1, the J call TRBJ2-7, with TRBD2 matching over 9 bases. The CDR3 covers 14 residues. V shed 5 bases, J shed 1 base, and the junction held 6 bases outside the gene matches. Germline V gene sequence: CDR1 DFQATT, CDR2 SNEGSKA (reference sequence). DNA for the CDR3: TGCAGTGCTCTTCGACTAGCGGCTTCCTACGAGCAGTACTTC. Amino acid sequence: CSALRLAASYEQYF.

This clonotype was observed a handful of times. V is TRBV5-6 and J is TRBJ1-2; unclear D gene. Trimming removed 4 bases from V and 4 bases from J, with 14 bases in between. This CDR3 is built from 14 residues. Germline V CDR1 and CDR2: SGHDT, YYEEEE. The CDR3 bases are TGTGCCAGCAGCCCTATTACCGAGTTCTATGGCTACACCTTC. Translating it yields CASSPITEFYGYTF.

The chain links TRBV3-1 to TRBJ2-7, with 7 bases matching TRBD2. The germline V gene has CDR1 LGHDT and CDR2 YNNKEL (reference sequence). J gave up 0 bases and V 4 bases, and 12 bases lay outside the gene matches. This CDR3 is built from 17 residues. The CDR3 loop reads CASSPRRLAEVSYEQYF. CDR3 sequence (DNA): TGTGCCAGCAGCCCTAGAAGGCTAGCGGAGGTCTCCTACGAGCAGTACTTC.

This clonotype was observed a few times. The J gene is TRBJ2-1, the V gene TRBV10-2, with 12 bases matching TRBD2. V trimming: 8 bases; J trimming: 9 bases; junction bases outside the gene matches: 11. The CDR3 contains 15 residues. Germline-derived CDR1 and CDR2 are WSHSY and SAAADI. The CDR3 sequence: CASALETSGSTEQFF. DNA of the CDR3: TGCGCCAGCGCCCTAGAGACTAGCGGGAGCACTGAGCAGTTCTTC.

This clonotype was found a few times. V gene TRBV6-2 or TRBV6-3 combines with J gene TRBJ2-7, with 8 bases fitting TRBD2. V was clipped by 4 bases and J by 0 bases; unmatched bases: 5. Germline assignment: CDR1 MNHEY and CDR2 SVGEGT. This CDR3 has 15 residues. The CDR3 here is CASSLLAVPSYEQYF. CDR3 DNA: TGTGCCAGCAGTTTACTAGCGGTACCCTCCTACGAGCAGTACTTC.

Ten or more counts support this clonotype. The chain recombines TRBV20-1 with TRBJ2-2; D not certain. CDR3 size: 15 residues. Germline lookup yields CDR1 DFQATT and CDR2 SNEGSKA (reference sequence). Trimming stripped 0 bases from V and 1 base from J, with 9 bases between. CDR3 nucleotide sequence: TGCAGTGCTAGAGAGGCCCGAAGGAACACCGGGGAGCTGTTTTTT. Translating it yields CSAREARRNTGELFF.

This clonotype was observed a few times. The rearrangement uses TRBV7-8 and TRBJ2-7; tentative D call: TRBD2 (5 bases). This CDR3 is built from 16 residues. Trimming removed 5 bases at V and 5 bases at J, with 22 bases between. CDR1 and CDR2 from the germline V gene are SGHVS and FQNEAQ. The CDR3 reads CASSMYGSSTLDEQYF. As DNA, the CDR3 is TGTGCCAGCAGCATGTATGGGAGCTCAACGCTGGACGAGCAGTACTTC. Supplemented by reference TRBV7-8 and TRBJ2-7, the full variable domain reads GAGVSQSPRYKVAKRGQDVALRCDPISGHVSLFWYQQALGQGPEFLTYFQNEAQLDKSGLPSDRFFAERPEGSVSTLKIQRTQQEDSAVYLCASSMYGSSTLDEQYFGPGTRLTVT.

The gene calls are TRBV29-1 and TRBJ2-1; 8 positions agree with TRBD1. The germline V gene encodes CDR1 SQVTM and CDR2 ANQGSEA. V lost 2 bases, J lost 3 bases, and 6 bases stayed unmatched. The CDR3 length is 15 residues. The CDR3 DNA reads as TGCAGCGTTGAATCTCCGGACAGGGTCTACAATGAGCAGTTCTTC. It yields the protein CSVESPDRVYNEQFF.

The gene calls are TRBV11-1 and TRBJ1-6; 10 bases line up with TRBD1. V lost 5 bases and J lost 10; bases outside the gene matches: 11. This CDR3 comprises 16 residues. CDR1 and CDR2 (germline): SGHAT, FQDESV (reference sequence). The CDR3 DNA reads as TGTGCCAGCAGCCTAGGCTCGACAGGGGGCCAGTCACCCCTCCACTTT. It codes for CASSLGSTGGQSPLHF.

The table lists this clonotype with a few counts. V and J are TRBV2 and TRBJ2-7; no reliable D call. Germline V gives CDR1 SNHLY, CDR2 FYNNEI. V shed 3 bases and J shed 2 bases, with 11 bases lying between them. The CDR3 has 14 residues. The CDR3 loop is CASSDGGAAYEQYF. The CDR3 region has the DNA TGTGCCAGCAGTGACGGCGGAGCAGCCTACGAGCAGTACTTC.

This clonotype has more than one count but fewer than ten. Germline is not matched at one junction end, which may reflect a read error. The CDR3 nucleotides read TGCGCCACCAGTGGTAAAGGGTTTGAGACCCAGTACTTC. Translating it yields CATSGKGFETQYF. V gene TRBV10-2 combines with J gene TRBJ2-5, with D uncertain. The CDR3 is 13 amino acids. Looked up from germline, CDR1 is WSHSY and CDR2 is SAAADI.

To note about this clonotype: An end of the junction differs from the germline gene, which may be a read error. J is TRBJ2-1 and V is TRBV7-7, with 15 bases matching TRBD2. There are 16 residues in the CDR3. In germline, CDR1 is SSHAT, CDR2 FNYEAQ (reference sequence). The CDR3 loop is CASSLGGLAGGNEQFF. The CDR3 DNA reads TGTGCTAGCAGCTTAGGGGGACTAGCGGGAGGAAATGAGCAGTTCTTC.

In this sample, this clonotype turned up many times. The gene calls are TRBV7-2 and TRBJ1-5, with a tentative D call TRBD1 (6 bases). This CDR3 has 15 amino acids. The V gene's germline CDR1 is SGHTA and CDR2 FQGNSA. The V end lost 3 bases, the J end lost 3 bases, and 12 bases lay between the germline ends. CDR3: CASSFSAGANQPQHF. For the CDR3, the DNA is TGTGCCAGCAGCTTTTCTGCGGGGGCCAATCAGCCCCAGCATTTT.

CDR3: CASREDRGRTGELFF. The CDR3 DNA sequence: TGTGCCAGCAGAGAGGACAGGGGGCGTACCGGGGAGCTGTTTTTT. The V and J genes are TRBV6-5 and TRBJ2-2; 11 bases align to TRBD1. In germline, CDR1 is MNHEY, CDR2 SVGAGI. V was pared by 6 bases and J by 5 bases, with 5 bases of the junction left unmatched. This CDR3 has 15 residues.

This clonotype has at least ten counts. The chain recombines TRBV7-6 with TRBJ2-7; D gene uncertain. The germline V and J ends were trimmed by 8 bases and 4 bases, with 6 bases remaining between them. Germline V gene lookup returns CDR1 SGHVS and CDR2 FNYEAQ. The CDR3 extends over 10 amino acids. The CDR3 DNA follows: TGTGCCAGCCAGGCGTACGAGCAGTACTTC. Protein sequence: CASQAYEQYF.

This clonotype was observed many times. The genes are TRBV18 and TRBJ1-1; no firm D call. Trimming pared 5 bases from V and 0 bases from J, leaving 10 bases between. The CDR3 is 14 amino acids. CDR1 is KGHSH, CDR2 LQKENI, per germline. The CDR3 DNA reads TGTGCCAGCTCATCCGCGAGGATGAACACTGAAGCTTTCTTT. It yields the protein CASSSARMNTEAFF.

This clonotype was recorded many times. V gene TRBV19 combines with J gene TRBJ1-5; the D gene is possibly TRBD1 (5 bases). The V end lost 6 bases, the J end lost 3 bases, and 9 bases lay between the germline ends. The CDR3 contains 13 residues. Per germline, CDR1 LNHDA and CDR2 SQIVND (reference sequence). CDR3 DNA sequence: TGTGCCAGTAGCGGTGGGGCCAATCAGCCCCAGCATTTT. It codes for CASSGGANQPQHF.

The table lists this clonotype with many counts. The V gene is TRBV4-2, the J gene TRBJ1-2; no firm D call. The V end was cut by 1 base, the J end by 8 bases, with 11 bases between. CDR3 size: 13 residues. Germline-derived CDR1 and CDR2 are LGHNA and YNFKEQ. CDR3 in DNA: TGTGCCAGCAGCCAAGTGGAAGCGCAAGGCTACACCTTC. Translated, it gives CASSQVEAQGYTF.

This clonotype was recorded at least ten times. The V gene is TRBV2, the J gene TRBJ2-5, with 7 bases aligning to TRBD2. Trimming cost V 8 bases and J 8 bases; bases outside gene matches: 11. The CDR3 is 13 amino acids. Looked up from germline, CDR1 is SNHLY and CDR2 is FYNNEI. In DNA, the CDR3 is TGTGCCAGCGCTGGGGGAGGGAAGGAAACCCAGTACTTC. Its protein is CASAGGGKETQYF. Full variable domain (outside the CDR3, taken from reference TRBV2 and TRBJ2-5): EPEVTQTPSHQVTQMGQEVILRCVPISNHLYFYWYRQILGQKVEFLVSFYNNEISEKSEIFDDQFSVERPDGSNFTLKIRSTKLEDSAMYFCASAGGGKETQYFGPGTRLLVL.